This T cell receptor beta chain was documented in a study of CD8+CD57+ T cells in acquired aplastic anemia. Study in general: Yields of DNA that came from sorted CD4+ and CD8+ cells averaged roughly 3.2 ug.

Patients chosen for sequencing had CD8+CD57+ cells that had expanded, as shown by flow cytometry. Severe acquired aplastic anemia was the diagnosis recorded for all patients. Broader study findings: Patients showed no significant difference from controls in CD8+ Simpson's diversity.

Regarding this clonotype: Its antigen is currently unknown.

Researchers used genomic DNA as the template to profile TCR beta VDJ and CDR3. One entry per CDR3 protein results from TCRdb running MiXCR on the reads. Of around 130,000 distinct CDR3 sequences in the sample, 55% to 60% were seen once. This CDR3 has 15 residues. Trimming took 1 base from V and 2 from J, leaving 10 bases between them. CDR1 LNHNV and CDR2 YYDKDF come from the germline V gene (reference sequence). The receptor's source is a human donor with aplastic anemia. Specimen: sorted CD4+, CD8+, or CD8+CD57+ T cells (not recorded which) from PBMCs. The rearrangement uses TRBV15 and TRBJ2-3; D is unresolved. The CDR3 is CATSRVGQHTDTQYF. The CDR3 DNA sequence: TGTGCCACCAGCAGAGTAGGGCAGCACACAGATACGCAGTATTTT.